A single T cell receptor (beta chain) is shown here with its context. This CDR3 contains 15 residues. V lost 0 bases to trimming and J lost 4 bases; unmatched junction nucleotides: 3. Germline CDR1 SGHTA, CDR2 FQGTGA. This sample is drawn from a study of blood T cell repertoires in COVID-19. Assay used: immunoSEQ multiplex PCR; TCRdb lists only in-frame clones, some missing. Of about 190,000 clones in the sample, 80% to 85% were seen once. This clonotype originated in a woman aged 30 to 39 who had been exposed to COVID-19. The genes are TRBV7-3 and TRBJ1-5; 7 bases match TRBD1. Sequencing was done on a sample of PBMCs or T cells enriched from blood (not recorded which). The CDR3 sequence: CASSLTRQGNQPQHF. The DNA for the CDR3 is TGTGCCAGCAGCTTAACACGACAGGGAAATCAGCCCCAGCATTTT. Together with reference TRBV7-3 and TRBJ1-5, the CDR3 gives the full variable domain: GAGVSQTPSNKVTEKGKYVELRCDPISGHTALYWYRQSLGQGPEFLIYFQGTGAADDSGLPNDRFFAVRPEGSVSTLKIQRTERGDSAVYLCASSLTRQGNQPQHFGDGTRLSIL.